Listed below are T cell receptor beta chains from one sample, sequenced in a study of blood T cell repertoires in COVID-19. Some clones are missing from TCRdb's copy, which holds only in-frame ones; the method was immunoSEQ multiplex PCR. The sample lists 300,000 to 400,000 clones; 90% were seen once. Specimen: PBMCs or T cells enriched from blood (not recorded which). These receptors were taken from a man in his 60s who had recovered from COVID-19. Each CDR3 is given with its conserved first and last residue. The order of the fields is J gene, D gene, CDR3 length, V gene, clone size, CDR3 DNA, CDR3 protein. The D gene is left open where the match is weak. Where a row states a size, it is once, few, many or the class of an expanded clone; other rows omit it.

J gene: TRBJ2-3; D gene: TRBD2; CDR3 length: 16; V gene: TRBV3-1/TRBV3-2; clone size: .; CDR3 DNA: TGTGCCAGCAGCCAAGGAACGGGAGGGCTAACAGATACGCAGTATTTT; CDR3 protein: CASSQGTGGLTDTQYF
J gene: TRBJ2-5; D gene: .; CDR3 length: 13; V gene: TRBV20-1; clone size: .; CDR3 DNA: TGCAGTGCTAGTGATCTAGAGAGTGTGACCCAGTACTTC; CDR3 protein: CSASDLESVTQYF
J gene: TRBJ1-1; D gene: TRBD1; CDR3 length: 17; V gene: TRBV28; clone size: .; CDR3 DNA: TGTGCCAGCAGGAAGGGGACAGGGGGATCCGGGGCCACTGAAGCTTTCTTT; CDR3 protein: CASRKGTGGSGATEAFF
J gene: TRBJ1-5; D gene: TRBD1; CDR3 length: 17; V gene: TRBV7-8; clone size: .; CDR3 DNA: TGTGCCAGCAGTCCCCGTCGGCGGCAGGGGGCGAGGGAGCCCCAGCATTTT; CDR3 protein: CASSPRRRQGAREPQHF
J gene: TRBJ2-7; D gene: TRBD2; CDR3 length: 13; V gene: TRBV12-3/TRBV12-4; clone size: .; CDR3 DNA: TGTGCCAGCAGGGCTAGCGGCCCCTACGAGCAGTACTTC; CDR3 protein: CASRASGPYEQYF
J gene: TRBJ2-3; D gene: TRBD2; CDR3 length: 16; V gene: TRBV5-1; clone size: .; CDR3 DNA: TGCGCCAGCAGCAGTAAAGCGGGGGGGCAGGGAGATACGCAGTATTTT; CDR3 protein: CASSSKAGGQGDTQYF
J gene: TRBJ2-6; D gene: TRBD2; CDR3 length: 15; V gene: TRBV6-5; clone size: few; CDR3 DNA: TGTGCCAGCGGGGGGGTAGACTCTGGGGCCAACGTCCTGACTTTC; CDR3 protein: CASGGVDSGANVLTF
J gene: TRBJ2-1; D gene: .; CDR3 length: 14; V gene: TRBV30; clone size: .; CDR3 DNA: TGTGCCTGGAGCCCGACAACTTCCTACAATGAGCAGTTCTTC; CDR3 protein: CAWSPTTSYNEQFF
J gene: TRBJ2-2; D gene: .; CDR3 length: 15; V gene: TRBV5-1; clone size: few; CDR3 DNA: TGCGCCAGCAGATCCCGGGACACAATTCCCGAAGGGCTGTTTTTT; CDR3 protein: CASRSRDTIPEGLFF
J gene: TRBJ2-7; D gene: .; CDR3 length: 12; V gene: TRBV11-2; clone size: .; CDR3 DNA: TGTGCCAGCAGCTCCGCGCCTCCCGAGCAGTACTTC; CDR3 protein: CASSSAPPEQYF
J gene: TRBJ2-7; D gene: .; CDR3 length: 16; V gene: TRBV28; clone size: .; CDR3 DNA: TGTGCCAGCAGTAACCAGTGGGGCGGGAACTCCTACGAGCAGTACTTC; CDR3 protein: CASSNQWGGNSYEQYF
J gene: TRBJ1-1; D gene: TRBD1; CDR3 length: 15; V gene: TRBV19; clone size: .; CDR3 DNA: TGTGCCAGTAGTGCAAGAGGGGGCGTAGGAACTGAAGCTTTCTTT; CDR3 protein: CASSARGGVGTEAFF
J gene: TRBJ2-3; D gene: TRBD2; CDR3 length: 17; V gene: TRBV5-1; clone size: .; CDR3 DNA: TGCGCCAGCAGCTTGCGGGCCGAGGACGGGAGGGGTCATACGCAGTATTTT; CDR3 protein: CASSLRAEDGRGHTQYF
J gene: TRBJ2-2; D gene: .; CDR3 length: 15; V gene: TRBV24-1; clone size: .; CDR3 DNA: TGTGCCACCAGTGATCCGGGACAAGTCACCGGGGAGCTGTTTTTT; CDR3 protein: CATSDPGQVTGELFF
J gene: TRBJ2-7; D gene: .; CDR3 length: 11; V gene: TRBV6-5; clone size: .; CDR3 DNA: TGTGCCAGCAGTTACATACGGGAGCAGTACTTC; CDR3 protein: CASSYIREQYF
J gene: TRBJ1-1; D gene: .; CDR3 length: 14; V gene: TRBV4-3; clone size: .; CDR3 DNA: TGCGCCAGCAGCCAAGCTCGGAGGGGCACTGAAGCTTTCTTT; CDR3 protein: CASSQARRGTEAFF
J gene: TRBJ1-1; D gene: TRBD1; CDR3 length: 14; V gene: TRBV12-5; clone size: .; CDR3 DNA: TGTGCTAGTGCCTCGACAGGGGTTGGGGCTGAAGCTTTCTTT; CDR3 protein: CASASTGVGAEAFF
J gene: TRBJ2-7; D gene: TRBD2; CDR3 length: 15; V gene: TRBV7-9; clone size: few; CDR3 DNA: TGTGCCAGCAGCTTAGCTAGCGGGGAGGCCTACGAGCAGTACTTC; CDR3 protein: CASSLASGEAYEQYF
J gene: TRBJ1-5; D gene: .; CDR3 length: 15; V gene: TRBV11-3; clone size: .; CDR3 DNA: TGTGCCAGCAGCTTAGAAGGAACAGACAATCAGCCCCAGCATTTT; CDR3 protein: CASSLEGTDNQPQHF
J gene: TRBJ1-5; D gene: .; CDR3 length: 12; V gene: TRBV7-9; clone size: .; CDR3 DNA: TGTGCCAGCACCGGGGGGAGGGGACCCCAGCATTTT; CDR3 protein: CASTGGRGPQHF
J gene: TRBJ1-1; D gene: .; CDR3 length: 13; V gene: TRBV12-3/TRBV12-4; clone size: .; CDR3 DNA: TGTGCCAGCAGTTCCATTGCAGGGGCTGAAGCTTTCTTT; CDR3 protein: CASSSIAGAEAFF
J gene: TRBJ1-5; D gene: .; CDR3 length: 13; V gene: TRBV7-3; clone size: .; CDR3 DNA: TGTGCCAGCAGCAACAGGGCAGGGCAGCCCCAGCATTTT; CDR3 protein: CASSNRAGQPQHF
J gene: TRBJ1-1; D gene: .; CDR3 length: 14; V gene: TRBV2; clone size: .; CDR3 DNA: TGTGCCAGCAGCGAACGGGACATGAACACTGAAGCTTTCTTT; CDR3 protein: CASSERDMNTEAFF
J gene: TRBJ1-2; D gene: .; CDR3 length: 18; V gene: TRBV5-1; clone size: .; CDR3 DNA: TGCGCCAGCAGCTCGCGAATTCTGGGGGCAGCGGGGAACTATGGCTACACCTTC; CDR3 protein: CASSSRILGAAGNYGYTF
J gene: TRBJ2-7; D gene: TRBD2; CDR3 length: 14; V gene: TRBV2; clone size: .; CDR3 DNA: TGTGCCAGCAGCGGGCCTAGCGGGACCTACGAGCAGTACTTC; CDR3 protein: CASSGPSGTYEQYF
J gene: TRBJ2-1; D gene: TRBD2; CDR3 length: 14; V gene: TRBV20-1; clone size: .; CDR3 DNA: TGCAGTGCTAGTTGGACTAGCCGGCGGAATGAGCAGTTCTTC; CDR3 protein: CSASWTSRRNEQFF
J gene: TRBJ1-1; D gene: .; CDR3 length: 13; V gene: TRBV18; clone size: once; CDR3 DNA: TGTGCCAGCTCAATGGAAAGACAGATTCCAGCTTTCTTT; CDR3 protein: CASSMERQIPAFF
J gene: TRBJ2-3; D gene: TRBD2; CDR3 length: 15; V gene: TRBV11-2; clone size: .; CDR3 DNA: TGTGCCAGCAGCTTAGGAGCGGGAAGGGCAGATACGCAGTATTTT; CDR3 protein: CASSLGAGRADTQYF
J gene: TRBJ1-5; D gene: .; CDR3 length: 13; V gene: TRBV30; clone size: .; CDR3 DNA: TGTGCCTGGAGCTTACAGAGCTCTCAGCCCCAGCATTTT; CDR3 protein: CAWSLQSSQPQHF
J gene: TRBJ2-7; D gene: TRBD2; CDR3 length: 14; V gene: TRBV19; clone size: .; CDR3 DNA: TGTGCCAGTAGTATAACAGCGGGATTGAACGAGCAGTACTTC; CDR3 protein: CASSITAGLNEQYF
J gene: TRBJ2-5; D gene: .; CDR3 length: 12; V gene: TRBV18; clone size: .; CDR3 DNA: TGTGCCAGCTCACCATTCCGGGAGACCCAGTACTTC; CDR3 protein: CASSPFRETQYF
J gene: TRBJ1-4; D gene: TRBD1; CDR3 length: 16; V gene: TRBV15; clone size: once; CDR3 DNA: TGTGCCACCAGCAGGCAAAGGGACAGGGCCAATGAAAAACTGTTTTTT; CDR3 protein: CATSRQRDRANEKLFF
J gene: TRBJ2-1; D gene: TRBD2; CDR3 length: 15; V gene: TRBV18; clone size: .; CDR3 DNA: TGTGCCAGCTCACCCGCAGCGGGGGGGCCCAATGAGCAGTTCTTC; CDR3 protein: CASSPAAGGPNEQFF
J gene: TRBJ2-1; D gene: .; CDR3 length: 14; V gene: TRBV6-5; clone size: few; CDR3 DNA: TGTGCCAGCAGTTACGCCGGGACACGAAATGAGCAGTTCTTC; CDR3 protein: CASSYAGTRNEQFF
J gene: TRBJ2-2; D gene: TRBD1; CDR3 length: 14; V gene: TRBV29-1; clone size: .; CDR3 DNA: TGCAGCGTGGTGGGACAGAGTGACACCGGGGAGCTGTTTTTT; CDR3 protein: CSVVGQSDTGELFF
J gene: TRBJ2-2; D gene: TRBD1; CDR3 length: 15; V gene: TRBV7-2; clone size: .; CDR3 DNA: TGTGCCAGCAGCTACACACAGGGGGCGCCCGGGGAGCTGTTTTTT; CDR3 protein: CASSYTQGAPGELFF
J gene: TRBJ2-2; D gene: .; CDR3 length: 14; V gene: TRBV7-8; clone size: .; CDR3 DNA: TGTGCCAGCAGTGGCGGTACGAACACCGGGGAGCTGTTTTTT; CDR3 protein: CASSGGTNTGELFF
J gene: TRBJ2-5; D gene: TRBD2; CDR3 length: 15; V gene: TRBV2; clone size: .; CDR3 DNA: TGTGCCAGCAGTGGGGGACTAGCGGGAAGGGAGACCCAGTACTTC; CDR3 protein: CASSGGLAGRETQYF
J gene: TRBJ1-4; D gene: .; CDR3 length: 14; V gene: TRBV5-5; clone size: .; CDR3 DNA: TGTGCCAGCAGCGACACCAGGGGAGGGGAAAAACTGTTTTTT; CDR3 protein: CASSDTRGGEKLFF
J gene: TRBJ2-3; D gene: TRBD2; CDR3 length: 14; V gene: TRBV19; clone size: .; CDR3 DNA: TGTGCCAGTAGTGAGACTAGCGGAACAGATACGCAGTATTTT; CDR3 protein: CASSETSGTDTQYF
J gene: TRBJ1-1; D gene: .; CDR3 length: 15; V gene: TRBV9; clone size: .; CDR3 DNA: TGTGCCAGCAGCGCCCGGACAGAAGTGAACACTGAAGCTTTCTTT; CDR3 protein: CASSARTEVNTEAFF
J gene: TRBJ2-7; D gene: TRBD2; CDR3 length: 14; V gene: TRBV19; clone size: .; CDR3 DNA: TGTGCCAGTAGTAGGGCGGGAGCTTCCTACGAGCAGTACTTC; CDR3 protein: CASSRAGASYEQYF
J gene: TRBJ1-4; D gene: TRBD1; CDR3 length: 15; V gene: TRBV7-9; clone size: .; CDR3 DNA: TGTGCCAGCAGCTTGGACAGGGGCCTTAATGAAAAACTGTTTTTT; CDR3 protein: CASSLDRGLNEKLFF
J gene: TRBJ2-2; D gene: TRBD2; CDR3 length: 15; V gene: TRBV5-1; clone size: .; CDR3 DNA: TGCGCCAGCAGCTTAGCGGGAGGGTCCACCGGGGAGCTGTTTTTT; CDR3 protein: CASSLAGGSTGELFF
J gene: TRBJ1-1; D gene: TRBD1; CDR3 length: 18; V gene: TRBV18; clone size: few; CDR3 DNA: TGTGCCAGCTCACCACGGTTTCAGGGGGATGAATGGATCTCTGAAGCTTTCTTT; CDR3 protein: CASSPRFQGDEWISEAFF
J gene: TRBJ2-5; D gene: .; CDR3 length: 15; V gene: TRBV27; clone size: .; CDR3 DNA: TGTGCCAGCAGTCGGTACGGGACTGCTCAAGAGACCCAGTACTTC; CDR3 protein: CASSRYGTAQETQYF
J gene: TRBJ1-2; D gene: TRBD1; CDR3 length: 16; V gene: TRBV27; clone size: .; CDR3 DNA: TGTGCCAGCAGGTCTAACTGGGACAGGGGCCTCTATGGCTACACCTTC; CDR3 protein: CASRSNWDRGLYGYTF
J gene: TRBJ2-1; D gene: TRBD2; CDR3 length: 16; V gene: TRBV7-2; clone size: .; CDR3 DNA: TGTGCCAGCAGCGGACGACTAGCGGGGGACGCCAATGAGCAGTTCTTC; CDR3 protein: CASSGRLAGDANEQFF
J gene: TRBJ2-1; D gene: .; CDR3 length: 11; V gene: TRBV7-3; clone size: .; CDR3 DNA: TGTGCCAGCAGCTCCGACAATGAGCAGTTCTTC; CDR3 protein: CASSSDNEQFF
J gene: TRBJ2-1; D gene: .; CDR3 length: 13; V gene: TRBV27; clone size: .; CDR3 DNA: TGTGCCAGCAGGGGCAATTCCTACAATGAGCAGTTCTTC; CDR3 protein: CASRGNSYNEQFF
J gene: TRBJ2-3; D gene: .; CDR3 length: 15; V gene: TRBV5-1; clone size: .; CDR3 DNA: TGCGCCAGCAGCCCAGACCCACAGGGACCAGATACGCAGTATTTT; CDR3 protein: CASSPDPQGPDTQYF
J gene: TRBJ2-1; D gene: TRBD2; CDR3 length: 14; V gene: TRBV4-2; clone size: .; CDR3 DNA: TGTGCCAGCAGCCAACCAGGCCCGGGAGGTGAGCAGTTCTTC; CDR3 protein: CASSQPGPGGEQFF